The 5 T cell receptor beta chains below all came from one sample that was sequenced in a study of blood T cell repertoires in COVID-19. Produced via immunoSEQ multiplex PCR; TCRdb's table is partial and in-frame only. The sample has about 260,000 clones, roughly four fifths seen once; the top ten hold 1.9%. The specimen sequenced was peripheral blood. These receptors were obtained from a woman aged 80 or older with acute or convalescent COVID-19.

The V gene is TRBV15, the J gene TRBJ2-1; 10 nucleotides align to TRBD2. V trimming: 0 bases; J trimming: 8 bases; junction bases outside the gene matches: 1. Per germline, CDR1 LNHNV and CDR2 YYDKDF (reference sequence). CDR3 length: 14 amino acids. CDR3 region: CATSRDGTSDEQFF. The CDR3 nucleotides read TGTGCCACCAGCAGAGACGGGACTAGCGATGAGCAGTTCTTC. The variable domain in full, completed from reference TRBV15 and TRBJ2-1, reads DAMVIQNPRYQVTQFGKPVTLSCSQTLNHNVMYWYQQKSSQAPKLLFHYYDKDFNNEADTPDNFQSRRPNTSFCFLDIRSPGLGDTAMYLCATSRDGTSDEQFFGPGTRLTVL.

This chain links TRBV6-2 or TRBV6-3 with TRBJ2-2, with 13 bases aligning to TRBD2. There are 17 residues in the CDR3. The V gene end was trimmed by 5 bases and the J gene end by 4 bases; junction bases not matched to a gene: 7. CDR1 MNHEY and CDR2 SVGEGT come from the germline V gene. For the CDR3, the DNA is TGTGCCAGCAGTAGACTAGCGGGGGGCGCTGGCACCGGGGAGCTGTTTTTT. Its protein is CASSRLAGGAGTGELFF.

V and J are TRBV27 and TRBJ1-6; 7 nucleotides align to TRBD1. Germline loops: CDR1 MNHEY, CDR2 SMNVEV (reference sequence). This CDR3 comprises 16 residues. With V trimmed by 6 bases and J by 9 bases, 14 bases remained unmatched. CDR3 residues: CASRPRGSDRFSPLHF. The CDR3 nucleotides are TGTGCCAGCAGACCACGTGGTTCGGACAGGTTTTCACCCCTCCACTTT.

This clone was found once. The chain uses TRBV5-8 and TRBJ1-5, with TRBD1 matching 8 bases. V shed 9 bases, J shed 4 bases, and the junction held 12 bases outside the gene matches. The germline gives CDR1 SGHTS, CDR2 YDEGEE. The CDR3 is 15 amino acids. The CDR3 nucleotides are TGTGCCACTACCGACAGGGGCGGGAAGAATCAGCCCCAGCATTTT. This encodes CATTDRGGKNQPQHF.

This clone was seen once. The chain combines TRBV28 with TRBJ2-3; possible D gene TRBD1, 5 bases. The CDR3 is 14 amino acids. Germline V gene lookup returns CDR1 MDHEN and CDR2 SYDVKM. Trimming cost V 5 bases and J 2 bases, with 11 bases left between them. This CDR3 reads CASSLQGSTDTQYF. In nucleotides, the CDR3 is TGTGCCAGCAGTCTCCAGGGTTCCACAGATACGCAGTATTTT.